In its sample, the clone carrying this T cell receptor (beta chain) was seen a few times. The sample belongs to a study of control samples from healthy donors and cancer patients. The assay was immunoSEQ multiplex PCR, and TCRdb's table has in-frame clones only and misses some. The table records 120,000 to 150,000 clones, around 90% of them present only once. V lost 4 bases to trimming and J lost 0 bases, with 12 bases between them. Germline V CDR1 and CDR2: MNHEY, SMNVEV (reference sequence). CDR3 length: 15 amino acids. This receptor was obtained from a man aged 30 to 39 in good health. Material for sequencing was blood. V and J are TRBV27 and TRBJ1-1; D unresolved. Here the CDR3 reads CASSSIRQMNTEAFF. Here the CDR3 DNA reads TGTGCCAGCAGTTCTATCAGGCAAATGAACACTGAAGCTTTCTTT.